This T cell receptor beta chain was observed in a study of CD8+CD57+ T cells in acquired aplastic anemia. Overall study: An average of roughly 3 ug of DNA was obtained from sorted CD4+ and CD8+ cells.

Genomic DNA templated the TCR beta VDJ and CDR3 profiling. Each CDR3 protein gets one entry after TCRdb re-called the reads with MiXCR. Found here are 150,000 to 200,000 distinct CDR3 sequences, 64% of them singletons; the top ten hold approximately 44%. This clonotype was counted at least ten times. Its antigen is unknown. Findings and caveats of the study: Controls did not differ significantly from patients in CD8+ Simpson's diversity. Around 29 shared CD8+ CDR3s appeared highly expressed within patients' immunodominant clones.

Sequencing was done on a sample of sorted CD4+, CD8+, or CD8+CD57+ T cells (not recorded which) from PBMCs. The TCR was taken from a human donor with severe aplastic anemia or a healthy control (not recorded which).

In DNA, the CDR3 is TGTGCCAGCAGCCGTCAGGGAGACACTGAAGCTTTCTTT. Amino acid sequence: CASSRQGDTEAFF. The chain joins TRBV13 to TRBJ1-1; the D gene is possibly TRBD1 (5 bases). The V gene lost 5 bases and the J gene lost 3 bases, with 10 bases spanning the gap. Germline V lookup: CDR1 PRHDT, CDR2 FYEKMQ (reference sequence). This CDR3 comprises 13 residues.